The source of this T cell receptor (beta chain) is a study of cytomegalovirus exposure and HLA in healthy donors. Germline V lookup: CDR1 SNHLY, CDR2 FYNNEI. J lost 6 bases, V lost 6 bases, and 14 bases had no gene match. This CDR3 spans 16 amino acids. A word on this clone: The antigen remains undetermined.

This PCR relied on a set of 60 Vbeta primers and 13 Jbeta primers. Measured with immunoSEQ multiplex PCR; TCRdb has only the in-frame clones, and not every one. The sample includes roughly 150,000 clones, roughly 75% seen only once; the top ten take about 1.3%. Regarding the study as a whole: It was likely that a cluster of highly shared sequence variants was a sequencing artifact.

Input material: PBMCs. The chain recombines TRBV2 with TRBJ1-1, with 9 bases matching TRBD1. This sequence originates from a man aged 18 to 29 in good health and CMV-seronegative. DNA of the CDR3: TGTGCCAGCAGCCCTAGAGGCGGGACAGGGCTGGCTGAAGCTTTCTTT. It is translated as CASSPRGGTGLAEAFF.